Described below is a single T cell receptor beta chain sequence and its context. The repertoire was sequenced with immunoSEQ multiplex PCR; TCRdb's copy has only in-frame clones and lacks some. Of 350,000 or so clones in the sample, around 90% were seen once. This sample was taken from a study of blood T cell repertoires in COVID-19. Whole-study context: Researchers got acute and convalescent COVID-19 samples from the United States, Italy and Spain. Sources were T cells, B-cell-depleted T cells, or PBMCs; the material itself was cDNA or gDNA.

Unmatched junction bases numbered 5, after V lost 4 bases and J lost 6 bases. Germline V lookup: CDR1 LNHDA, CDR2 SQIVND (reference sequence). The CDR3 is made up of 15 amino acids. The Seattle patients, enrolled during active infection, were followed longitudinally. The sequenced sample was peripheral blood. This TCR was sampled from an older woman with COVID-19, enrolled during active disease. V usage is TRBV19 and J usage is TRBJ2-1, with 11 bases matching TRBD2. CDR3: CASSKKGLAVNEQFF. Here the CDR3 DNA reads TGTGCCAGTAGTAAGAAGGGACTAGCGGTCAATGAGCAGTTCTTC.